The rows below give T cell receptor beta chains drawn from one sample of a study of beta chain features in type 1 diabetes. Sequenced by immunoSEQ multiplex PCR; TCRdb stores in-frame clones only, minus some. The sample consists of 350,000 to 450,000 clones, roughly 16% of them appearing once. The sequencing input was naive CD4+ T cells from blood. Receptors were obtained from a woman younger than 35 in good health. CDR3s include the opening cysteine and the closing phenylalanine or tryptophan.

j_call v_call cdr3_aa
TRBJ1-2 TRBV4-3 CASSQDWDRGYTF
TRBJ2-3 TRBV28 CASSSGQGGRLDTQYF
TRBJ2-3 TRBV5-1 CASSPGQVNTDTQYF
TRBJ1-4 TRBV4-3 CASSPSPGEGEKLFF
TRBJ2-4 TRBV25-1 CASSTTVGTKNIQYF
TRBJ2-5 TRBV29-1 CSVEGGRRETQYF
TRBJ1-5 TRBV5-1 CASSLAQGGQPQHF
TRBJ2-4 TRBV28 CASSLRQGSNIQYF
TRBJ2-1 TRBV14 CASSPIYRGLGYNEQFF
TRBJ2-1 TRBV2 CASSENRLTNNEQFF
TRBJ2-5 TRBV7-8 CASSKGQVSETQYF
TRBJ2-6 TRBV4-1 CASSRAGSSLNSGANVLTF
TRBJ1-2 TRBV2 CARMGQGAIGYTF
TRBJ1-3 TRBV6-5 CASRRDSSGNTIYF
TRBJ2-7 TRBV29-1 CSVENNTYEQYF
TRBJ2-5 TRBV10-3 CATSSVETQYF
TRBJ2-4 TRBV7-2 CASSFQAGGLKNIQYF
TRBJ2-1 TRBV7-9 CASSYRDRLYNEQFF
TRBJ1-5 TRBV7-9 CASSFDSSNQPQHF
TRBJ2-7 TRBV11-1 CASRPGQGPYEQYF
TRBJ2-3 TRBV18 CASSPTGGTDTQYF
TRBJ2-7 TRBV6-5 CAPRDRGRWEQYF
TRBJ2-5 TRBV29-1 CSVEVLAPKGETQYF
TRBJ2-7 TRBV4-1 CASSPLGEQYF
TRBJ2-1 TRBV6-6 CASSYRTGGSYNEQFF
TRBJ2-5 TRBV29-1 CSVTRGFGETQYF
TRBJ2-1 TRBV7-8 CASSLESGGRAGEQFF
TRBJ2-1 TRBV5-4 CASSLNGLDYNEQFF
TRBJ1-4 TRBV4-2 CASSLTQGPSEKLFF
TRBJ2-5 TRBV5-6 CASSLAGWYQETQYF
TRBJ2-1 TRBV30 CAWSTGLGVNEQFF
TRBJ2-1 TRBV5-1 CASSFNSGSEEQFF
TRBJ2-7 TRBV5-1 CASSSGQEAYEQYF
TRBJ2-2 TRBV28 CASIGDRGPAGELFF
TRBJ1-5 TRBV7-9 CASSSSGGGQPQHF
TRBJ1-1 TRBV29-1 CSAQGMNTEAFF
TRBJ2-7 TRBV7-9 CASSFAEGRGHEQYF
TRBJ2-1 TRBV7-6 CASSLERGEQFF
TRBJ2-5 TRBV7-2 CASSLQDRRETQYF
TRBJ2-7 TRBV19 CASSIVARGLAFEQYF
TRBJ2-7 TRBV7-9 CASSAGLHEQYF
TRBJ2-7 TRBV5-1 CASSTVGGGDEQYF
TRBJ1-2 TRBV29-1 CSVEVRVRQGRWGYTF
TRBJ2-4 TRBV28 CASSSGAIAKNIQYF
TRBJ2-7 TRBV7-2 CASIPGQSIYEQYF